Presented here are 13 T cell receptor beta chains from one specimen sequenced in a study of regulatory T cells in long-lasting Graves disease. Both iRepertoire HTBI primers and Arm-PCR of CDR3 regions were used to build the TCR beta libraries. TCRdb itself ran the multiplex PCR reads through MiXCR, one entry per CDR3 protein. The sample shows a few hundred thousand distinct CDR3 sequences, about 23% of them seen only once. Time point specified: persistent/refractory GD, antithyroid drugs over 5 years with positive TRAb. Preparation of the TCR library used RNA extracted from PBMCs. The sequencing used peripheral blood mononuclear cells (PBMCs), collected when the disease was refractory, from a patient treated with antithyroid drugs. Every receptor here comes from a woman aged 40 to 50 with Graves disease.

This clonotype was observed at least ten times. The rearrangement joins TRBV28 to TRBJ2-7; 10 bases are a match to TRBD2. J was trimmed by 0 bases and V by 5 bases; bases with no gene match: 7. The CDR3 extends over 16 amino acids. The germline V gene has CDR1 MDHEN and CDR2 SYDVKM. CDR3 amino acids: CASSSGLAASSYEQYF. The CDR3 nucleotides are TGTGCCAGCAGTAGCGGACTAGCGGCGAGCTCCTACGAGCAGTACTTC.

This clonotype came up many times. The chain links TRBV14 to TRBJ2-7; possibly TRBD1 for D (6 bases). Trimming took off 2 bases at V and 0 bases at J, with 11 bases between the two ends. CDR3 length equals 15 residues. Germline V CDR1 and CDR2: SGHDN, FVKESK. This chain's CDR3 is CASSQPGRGSYEQYF. DNA of the CDR3: TGTGCCAGCAGCCAACCCGGCAGGGGCTCCTACGAGCAGTACTTC.

V is TRBV4-1 and J is TRBJ1-1; D is ambiguous. Germline CDR1 MGHRA, CDR2 YSYEKL. Trimming took off 4 bases at V and 0 bases at J, with 9 bases between the two ends. This CDR3 comprises 14 residues. The CDR3 DNA sequence: TGCGCCAGCAGCCCGCCCGCTCTGAACACTGAAGCTTTCTTT. This gives the protein CASSPPALNTEAFF.

The chain couples TRBV13 to TRBJ2-1; TRBD2 agrees at 14 bases. The CDR3 covers 17 residues. Germline trimming cut 5 bases from V and 4 bases from J; bases unmatched to any gene: 7. CDR1 and CDR2 (germline): PRHDT, FYEKMQ (reference sequence). The CDR3 sequence: CASSPGLAGGMYNEQFF. CDR3 in DNA: TGTGCCAGCAGCCCCGGACTAGCGGGAGGCATGTACAATGAGCAGTTCTTC.

This clonotype was counted only a few times. V usage is TRBV19 and J usage is TRBJ2-2; D gene uncertain. The germline CDR1 and CDR2 sequences are LNHDA and SQIVND (reference sequence). Deletions cut 8 bases from V and 3 bases from J, with 10 bases between. This CDR3 has 13 amino acids. This CDR3 is CASWQPDTGELFF. Written as DNA, the CDR3 is TGTGCCAGTTGGCAGCCCGACACCGGGGAGCTGTTTTTT.

The sample holds many counts of this clonotype. CDR3 nucleotides: TGTGCCAGCAGTTTCCGGACCTTTCTTTACGAGCAGTACTTC. This codes for CASSFRTFLYEQYF. The chain links TRBV2 to TRBJ2-7; no firm D call. Germline values: CDR1 SNHLY, CDR2 FYNNEI. The length of the CDR3 is 14 residues. The V and J ends lost 5 bases and 4 bases respectively, with 15 bases between them.

J is TRBJ2-5 and V is TRBV19, with D unresolved. From germline, CDR1 is LNHDA and CDR2 SQIVND (reference sequence). The CDR3 is 14 amino acids. The V end was cut by 5 bases, the J end by 1 base, with 11 bases between. CDR3 sequence: CASSGLGSQETQYF. The CDR3 DNA reads as TGTGCCAGTAGTGGGTTGGGCAGCCAAGAGACCCAGTACTTC.

V gene TRBV5-6 combines with J gene TRBJ2-7; D is uncertain. CDR1 SGHDT and CDR2 YYEEEE come from the germline V gene. The CDR3 runs 14 residues. V lost 4 bases and J 1 base, leaving 12 bases between the germline ends. CDR3 nucleotide sequence: TGTGCCAGCAGCCAGACGGCCGTTTCCTACGAGCAGTACTTC. This sequence encodes CASSQTAVSYEQYF. Together with reference TRBV5-6 and TRBJ2-7, the CDR3 gives the full variable domain: DAGVTQSPTHLIKTRGQQVTLRCSPKSGHDTVSWYQQALGQGPQFIFQYYEEEERQRGNFPDRFSGHQFPNYSSELNVNALLLGDSALYLCASSQTAVSYEQYFGPGTRLTVT.

The chain couples TRBV4-1 to TRBJ1-2, with D possibly matching TRBD1 (6 bases). The V and J ends lost 1 base and 5 bases respectively, with 17 bases between them. Germline V CDR1 and CDR2: MGHRA, YSYEKL. CDR3 size: 16 residues. This CDR3 is CASSQGYSRGGYGYTF. The CDR3 DNA follows: TGCGCCAGCAGCCAAGGGTATTCCAGGGGCGGTTATGGCTACACCTTC.

This clonotype was observed once. Written as DNA, the CDR3 is TGCGCCAGCAGCCACCCCGACGCAACGGGAGGCCCTGAAGCTTTCTTT. Amino acid sequence: CASSHPDATGGPEAFF. The rearrangement uses TRBV4-1 and TRBJ1-1; no clear D. There are 16 residues in the CDR3. The germline V gene has CDR1 MGHRA and CDR2 YSYEKL. V was pared by 3 bases and J by 6 bases, with 20 bases between.

This clonotype was observed at least ten times. The V gene is TRBV6-2 or TRBV6-3, the J gene TRBJ1-5, with D unresolved. Germline V CDR1 and CDR2: MNHEY, SVGEGT. The CDR3 is 15 amino acids. Trimming pared 0 bases from V and 2 bases from J, leaving 8 bases between. The CDR3 DNA sequence: TGTGCCAGCAGTTACTCAGCATGGGGCAATCAGCCCCAGCATTTT. Its protein is CASSYSAWGNQPQHF.

The gene calls are TRBV7-2 and TRBJ2-7; TRBD1 might be the D (5 bases). The CDR3 has 14 amino acids. Germline assignment: CDR1 SGHTA and CDR2 FQGNSA. With 6 bases removed from V and 2 bases from J, the gap between germline ends came to 14 bases. CDR3 sequence reads: CASRHRQGAYEQYF. DNA for the CDR3: TGTGCCAGCAGACACAGGCAAGGGGCCTACGAGCAGTACTTC.

This clonotype was seen a few times. The CDR3 sequence is CAISESIRQGTGHYEQYF. The CDR3 DNA follows: TGTGCCATCAGTGAGTCGATTCGACAGGGAACTGGACACTACGAGCAGTACTTC. This sequence joins TRBV10-3 and TRBJ2-7, with TRBD1 identical over 7 bases. Germline loops: CDR1 ENHRY, CDR2 SYGVKD. The CDR3 runs to 18 residues. J lost 3 bases, V lost 0 bases, and 14 bases had no gene match.